This TCR beta chain is from a study of blood T cell repertoires in COVID-19. This table comes from immunoSEQ multiplex PCR, and its TCRdb copy is limited to in-frame clones, with some not included. The profile shows about 160,000 clones, roughly 82% of them singletons. This clone was observed a single time. Losses at the gene ends were 3 bases for V and 1 base for J; bases not matched to a gene: 5. Germline loops: CDR1 SGHRS, CDR2 YFSETQ. There are 16 residues in the CDR3. This chain connects TRBV5-1 to TRBJ2-1; the match to TRBD2 covers 9 bases. The TCR comes from a woman between 40 and 55 years old with COVID-19, enrolled during active disease. The source material was peripheral blood. CDR3 in amino acids: CASSSGLAQSYNEQFF. The CDR3 DNA sequence: TGCGCCAGCAGCTCCGGACTAGCGCAATCCTACAATGAGCAGTTCTTC.